This T cell receptor beta chain was obtained from a study of T cells in Graves' hyperthyroidism and ophthalmopathy (dated by TCRdb to the late 2010s). For the wider study: Peripheral blood samples were taken at initial diagnosis, before any treatment was given. To identify distinguishing TCR V-J signatures, a discovery cohort of around 100 patients was used, comprising 40 to 45 with Graves' ophthalmopathy and 57 with stable Graves' hyperthyroidism. Whether ophthalmopathy could be predicted prospectively was tested in an independent validation cohort made up of approximately 19 hyperthyroidism patients plus 17 patients who later progressed to ophthalmopathy. The roughly 99 discovery patients were divided at random into training and test sets in a 7:3 ratio. In about 6 Graves' hyperthyroidism patients, the study also compared T-cell repertoires from thyroid tissue with T-cell repertoires from blood. Following sampling, methimazole starting at 30 mg daily was given to hyperthyroidism patients, and high-dose intravenous methylprednisolone was given to ophthalmopathy patients. According to the paper, TCR Vbeta CDR3 sequencing was carried out on about 140 peripheral blood samples, which came from around 43 ophthalmopathy, approximately 78 hyperthyroidism and approximately 17 progressor patients. Here is what the overall study found, with its caveats: In validation, the model predicted progression to ophthalmopathy a median of roughly six months before onset, with over 60% sensitivity and roughly 73% specificity. In cross-validation, a model built on a 13 V-J signature told ophthalmopathy apart from stable hyperthyroidism with under 90% sensitivity and about 81% specificity, and in testing the same model reached 80%/75%. Most expanded thyroid clonotypes (frequency above 0.001) were also found in blood, which suggests that blood repertoires may mirror thyroid immune responses. No statistical method was used to set the sample size in advance, and investigators knew the group allocation.

Measured from the cysteine to the phenylalanine, the CDR3 is 14 residues long. Just the 42-base CDR3 DNA is kept, in frame starting at base 1. For CDR1 and CDR2, the germline V gene lists WSHSY and SAAADI. V sheds 5 bases and J sheds 6 bases, leaving 13 bases between their ends. The TCR beta CDR3 regions were amplified from the RNA transcripts. A first-round RT-PCR of the TCR CDR3 used the HTBI primer set with the Qiagen OneStep RT-PCR kit. Libraries were constructed in a second round of multiplex PCR, after which size selection and purification were performed. Sequencing of the libraries was done on an Illumina HiSeq2000 using paired-end 100 bp reads. Under the source paper's analysis protocol: SOAPnuke was used to process the raw data, removing reads that contained adapters or uncalled bases, had a mean Phred below 15, or lacked an exact match to the constant primer or identifier. COPE v1.2.5 was used to merge high-quality paired reads, and clonotypes were defined as unique nucleotide sequences. MiTCR v1.1 was used to align clonotypes to the IMGT TRBV, TRBD and TRBJ reference segments. Only V-J combinations with frequency above 0.0001, covering about 99% of repertoires, were analysed. The TCS score was defined as the ratio of F50 (clonal expansion) to E x V (chaos), calculated using BLOSUM62-based TCRdist between CDR3 peptides within each V-J. Welch's t-statistics and random forest reduced 500 to 550 V-J features to 10 to 15, which were used in a naive Bayes classifier (R e1071). Thyroid-blood repertoire similarity was quantified with the Morisita-Horn index. The public reads were reprocessed in TCRdb via fastp at Q25 and MiXCR, keeping in-frame beta chains. Under each unique CDR3 protein, matching rows form one entry showing the most common genes and DNA. The V and J calls, along with clone size, are taken from TCRdb and not from the paper's own processing. For this sample there are around 700,000 distinct CDR3 sequences; about a third appear just once. Jointly, the top ten make up less than 40% of the sample.

Notes on this clonotype: Its antigen is currently not known. No quality values exist for individual bases; no much larger clone is one base distant.

Graves' hyperthyroidism was defined as stable when no progression to ophthalmopathy occurred over 18 months of follow-up. Hyperthyroidism patients were newly diagnosed, with disease duration under 2 months, and aged 18 to 65 years. Patients with uncontrolled infections, other autoimmune diseases, pregnancy or lactation were excluded. Clinical symptoms, serum thyroxine and TRAb, thyroid ultrasound, and orbital computed tomography formed the basis for the diagnoses. PBMCs were isolated from 8 to 10 ml of fresh peripheral blood by Ficoll-Paque density gradient centrifugation. Total RNA was extracted using Trizol reagent, and RNA quality was assessed on an Agilent 2100 Bioanalyzer.

What was sequenced was blood. The source of this sequence is a woman in her 40s with Graves' hyperthyroidism. In this chain, TRBV10-2 is recombined with TRBJ1-4; the D gene lacks a confident call. The DNA sequence reads TGCGCCAGCAGTCTACGTAAAAAGGATGAAAAACTGTTTTTT. Protein translation: CASSLRKKDEKLFF.